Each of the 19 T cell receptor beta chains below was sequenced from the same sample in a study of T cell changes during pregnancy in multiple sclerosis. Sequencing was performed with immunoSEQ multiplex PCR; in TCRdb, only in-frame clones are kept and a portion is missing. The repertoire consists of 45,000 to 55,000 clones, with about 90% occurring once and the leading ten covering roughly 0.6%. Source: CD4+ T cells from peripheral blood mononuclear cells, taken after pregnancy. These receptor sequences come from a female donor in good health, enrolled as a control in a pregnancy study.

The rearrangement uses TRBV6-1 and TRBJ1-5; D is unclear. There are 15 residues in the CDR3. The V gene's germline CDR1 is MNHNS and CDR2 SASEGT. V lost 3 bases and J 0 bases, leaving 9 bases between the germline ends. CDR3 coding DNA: TGTGCCAGCAGTGATCGGAGGGATAGCAATCAGCCCCAGCATTTT. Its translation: CASSDRRDSNQPQHF.

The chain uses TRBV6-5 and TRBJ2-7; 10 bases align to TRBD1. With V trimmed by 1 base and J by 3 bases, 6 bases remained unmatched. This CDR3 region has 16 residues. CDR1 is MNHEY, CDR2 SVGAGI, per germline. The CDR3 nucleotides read TGTGCCAGCAGTTACTTGAGGGGACAGGGGAACTACGAGCAGTACTTC. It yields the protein CASSYLRGQGNYEQYF.

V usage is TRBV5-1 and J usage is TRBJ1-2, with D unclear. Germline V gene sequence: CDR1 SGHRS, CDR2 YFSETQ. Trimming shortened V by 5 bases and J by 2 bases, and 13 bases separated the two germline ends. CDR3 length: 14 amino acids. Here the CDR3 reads CASSRGTPNYGYTF. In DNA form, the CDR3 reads TGCGCCAGCAGTCGGGGAACCCCCAACTATGGCTACACCTTC.

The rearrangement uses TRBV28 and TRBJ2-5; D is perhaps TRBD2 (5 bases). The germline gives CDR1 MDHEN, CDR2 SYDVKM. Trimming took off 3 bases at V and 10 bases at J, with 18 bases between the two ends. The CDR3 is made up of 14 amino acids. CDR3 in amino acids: CASSLPTTGKDQYF. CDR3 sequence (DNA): TGTGCCAGCAGTTTGCCGACAACCGGGAAGGACCAGTACTTC.

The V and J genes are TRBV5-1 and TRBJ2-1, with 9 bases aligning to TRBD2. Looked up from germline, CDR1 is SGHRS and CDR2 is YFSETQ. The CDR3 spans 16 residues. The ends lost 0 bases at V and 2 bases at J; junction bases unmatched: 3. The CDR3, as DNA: TGCGCCAGCAGCTTGGAACCTAGCGGGACCTACAATGAGCAGTTCTTC. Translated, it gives CASSLEPSGTYNEQFF.

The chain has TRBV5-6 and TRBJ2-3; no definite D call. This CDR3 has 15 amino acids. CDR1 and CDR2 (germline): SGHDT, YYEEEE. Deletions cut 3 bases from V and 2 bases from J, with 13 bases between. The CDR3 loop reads CASSSWAGPTDTQYF. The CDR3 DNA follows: TGTGCCAGCAGCTCATGGGCAGGCCCCACAGATACGCAGTATTTT.

The CDR3 DNA is TGTGCCAGCAGCATGGGACAGGCATACGAGCAGTACTTC. Translation gives CASSMGQAYEQYF. This sequence joins TRBV6-1 and TRBJ2-7; 8 bases align to TRBD1. V gave up 6 bases and J gave up 4 bases; unmatched junction bases: 5. The germline V gene has CDR1 MNHNS and CDR2 SASEGT. CDR3 length: 13 amino acids.

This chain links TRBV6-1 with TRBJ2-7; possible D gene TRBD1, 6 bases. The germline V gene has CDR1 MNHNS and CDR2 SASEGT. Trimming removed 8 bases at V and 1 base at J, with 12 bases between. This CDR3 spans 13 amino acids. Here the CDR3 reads CASEQGSSYEQYF. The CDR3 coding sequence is TGTGCCAGCGAGCAGGGGTCTTCCTACGAGCAGTACTTC.

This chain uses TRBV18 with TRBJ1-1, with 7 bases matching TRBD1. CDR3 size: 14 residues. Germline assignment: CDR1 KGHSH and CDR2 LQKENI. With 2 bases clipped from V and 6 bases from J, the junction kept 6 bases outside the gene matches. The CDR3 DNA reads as TGTGCCAGCTCACCATTACAGGGGTCCGCTGAAGCTTTCTTT. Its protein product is CASSPLQGSAEAFF. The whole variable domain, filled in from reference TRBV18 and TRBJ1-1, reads NAGVMQNPRHLVRRRGQEARLRCSPMKGHSHVYWYRQLPEEGLKFMVYLQKENIIDESGMPKERFSAEFPKEGPSILRIQQVVRGDSAAYFCASSPLQGSAEAFFGQGTRLTVV.

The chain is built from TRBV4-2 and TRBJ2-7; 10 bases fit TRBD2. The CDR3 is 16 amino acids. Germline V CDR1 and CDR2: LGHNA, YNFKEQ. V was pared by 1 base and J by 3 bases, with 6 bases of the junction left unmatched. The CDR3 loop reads CASSQAGTSEHYEQYF. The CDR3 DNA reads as TGTGCCAGCAGCCAAGCCGGGACTAGCGAACACTACGAGCAGTACTTC.

As DNA, the CDR3 is TGTGCCAGCAGCTTCAGGGGTGGCTACACCTTC. It specifies CASSFRGGYTF. V usage is TRBV11-2 and J usage is TRBJ1-2; D may be TRBD1 (6 bases). This CDR3 has 11 residues. CDR1 is SGHAT, CDR2 FQNNGV, per germline. The V end was cut by 3 bases, the J end by 7 bases, with 6 bases between.

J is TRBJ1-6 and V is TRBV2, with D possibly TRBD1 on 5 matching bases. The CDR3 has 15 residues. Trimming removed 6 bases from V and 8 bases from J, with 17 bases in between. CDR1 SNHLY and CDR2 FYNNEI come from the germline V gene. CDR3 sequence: CASRAGLGAYSPLHF. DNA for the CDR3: TGTGCCAGCAGGGCGGGGCTGGGAGCGTATTCACCCCTCCACTTT.

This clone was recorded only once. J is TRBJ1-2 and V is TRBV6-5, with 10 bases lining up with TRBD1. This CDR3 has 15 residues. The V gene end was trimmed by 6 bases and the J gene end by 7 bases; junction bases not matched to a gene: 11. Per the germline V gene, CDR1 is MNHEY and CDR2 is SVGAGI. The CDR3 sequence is CASSPRTGGGGGYTF. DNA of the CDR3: TGTGCCAGCAGCCCCCGGACAGGGGGAGGGGGTGGCTACACCTTC.

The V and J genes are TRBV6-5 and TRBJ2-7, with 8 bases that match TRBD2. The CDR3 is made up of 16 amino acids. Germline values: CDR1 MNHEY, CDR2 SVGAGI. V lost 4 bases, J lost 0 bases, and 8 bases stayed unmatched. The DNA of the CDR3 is TGTGCCAGCAGTTCCCCAGGGACTAGGACCTCCTACGAGCAGTACTTC. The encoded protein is CASSSPGTRTSYEQYF.

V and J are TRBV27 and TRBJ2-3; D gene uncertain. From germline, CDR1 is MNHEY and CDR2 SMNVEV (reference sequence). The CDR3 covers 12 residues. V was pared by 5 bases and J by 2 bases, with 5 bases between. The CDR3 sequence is CASSPSTDTQYF. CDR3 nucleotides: TGTGCCAGCAGTCCCTCCACAGATACGCAGTATTTT.

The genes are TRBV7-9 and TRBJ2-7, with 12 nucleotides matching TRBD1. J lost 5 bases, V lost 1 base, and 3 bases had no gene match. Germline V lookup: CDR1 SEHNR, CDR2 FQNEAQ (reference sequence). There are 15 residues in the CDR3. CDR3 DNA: TGTGCCAGCAGCTTAGGGGACAGGGGGCAAGACGAGCAGTACTTC. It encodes CASSLGDRGQDEQYF.

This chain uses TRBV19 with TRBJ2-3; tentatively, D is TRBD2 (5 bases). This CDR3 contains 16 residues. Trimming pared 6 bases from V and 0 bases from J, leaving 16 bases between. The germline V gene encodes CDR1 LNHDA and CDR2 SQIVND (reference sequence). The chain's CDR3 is CASSGRGPQSTDTQYF. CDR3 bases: TGTGCCAGTAGCGGCCGGGGTCCCCAAAGCACAGATACGCAGTATTTT. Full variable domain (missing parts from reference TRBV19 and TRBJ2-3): DGGITQSPKYLFRKEGQNVTLSCEQNLNHDAMYWYRQDPGQGLRLIYYSQIVNDFQKGDIAEGYSVSREKKESFPLTVTSAQKNPTAFYLCASSGRGPQSTDTQYFGPGTRLTVL.

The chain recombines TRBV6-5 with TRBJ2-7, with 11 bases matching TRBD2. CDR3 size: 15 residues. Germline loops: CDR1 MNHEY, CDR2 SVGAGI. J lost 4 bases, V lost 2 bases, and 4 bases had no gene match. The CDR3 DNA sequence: TGTGCCAGCAGTTACGCCCCTAGCGGGGGGTACGAGCAGTACTTC. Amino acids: CASSYAPSGGYEQYF.

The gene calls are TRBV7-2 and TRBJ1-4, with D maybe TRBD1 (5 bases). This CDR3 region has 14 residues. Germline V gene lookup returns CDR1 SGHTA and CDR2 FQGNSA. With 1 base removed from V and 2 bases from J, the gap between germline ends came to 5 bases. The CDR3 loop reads CASSLGGTNEKLFF. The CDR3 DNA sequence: TGTGCCAGCAGCTTAGGGGGCACTAATGAAAAACTGTTTTTT.